This TCR beta chain was obtained from a study of control samples from healthy donors and cancer patients (dated by TCRdb to the early 2020s). On this clone: Its antigen is currently not known. No qualities accompany the bases; no much larger clone lies one base away.

Germline trimming: 9 bases from V, 5 bases from J; junction bases outside gene matches: 10. The germline V gene (reference sequence) gives CDR1 as LNHDA and CDR2 as SQIVND. The CDR3 runs 15 amino acids, cysteine and phenylalanine included. Only CDR3 DNA remains: 45 bases, in frame from the first base. The library was prepared using the immunoSEQ multiplex PCR assay. In TCRdb, the immuneACCESS table is reduced to in-frame sequences with V and J assigned. These tables do not hold every clone; where another copy was compared, an unresolved V gene accounts for under half, and the others remain unexplained. In all, the sample holds under 75,000 clones, and over 75% of those were seen once. In total, the top ten clones hold 0.95% to 1.5% of the sample.

Sequencing was done on a sample of PBMCs. The sequence was collected from a woman in her 50s with colorectal cancer. The V and J segments used are TRBV19 and TRBJ1-6; 7 central bases correspond to TRBD1. The sequenced DNA is TGTGCCAGCACCATGTACGGGACAGATAATTCACCCCTCCACTTT. It encodes CASTMYGTDNSPLHF.